The 16 T cell receptor beta chains below come from one sample, sequenced in a study of T cells in localized non-small cell lung cancer. Profiling relied on immunoSEQ multiplex PCR, and the TCRdb table lists in-frame clones only, not all of them. Among nearly 40,000 clones listed, around 84% were seen once. Specimen: peripheral blood, collected before any cancer treatment. All receptors come from a man aged 18 to 55 with stage I lung adenocarcinoma.

This chain joins TRBV5-1 and TRBJ1-1, with D tentatively TRBD1 (6 bases). Germline V lookup: CDR1 SGHRS, CDR2 YFSETQ. This CDR3 region has 16 residues. V was trimmed by 1 base and J by 5 bases, leaving 18 bases between them. CDR3 residues: CASSLRAGALSTEAFF. CDR3 in DNA: TGCGCCAGCAGCTTGAGGGCAGGGGCGTTATCTACTGAAGCTTTCTTT.

CDR3 bases: TGCGCCAGCAGCGCCGGGACAGTGAACACTGAAGCTTTCTTT. Encoded protein: CASSAGTVNTEAFF. The chain combines TRBV5-1 with TRBJ1-1; 7 bases align to TRBD1. Germline CDR1 and CDR2: SGHRS and YFSETQ. This CDR3 spans 14 amino acids. The J segment lost 0 bases and the V segment lost 4 bases, leaving 3 bases of the junction unmatched.

V is TRBV18 and J is TRBJ1-3; D call uncertain. CDR3 length equals 13 residues. Germline assignment: CDR1 KGHSH and CDR2 LQKENI. V was shortened by 2 bases and J by 9 bases, with 11 bases between the two germline ends. This CDR3 is CASSPNSWGTIYF. DNA for the CDR3: TGTGCCAGCTCACCAAATTCTTGGGGCACCATATATTTT. Complete variable domain (other parts from reference TRBV18 and TRBJ1-3): NAGVMQNPRHLVRRRGQEARLRCSPMKGHSHVYWYRQLPEEGLKFMVYLQKENIIDESGMPKERFSAEFPKEGPSILRIQQVVRGDSAAYFCASSPNSWGTIYFGEGSWLTVV.

The gene calls are TRBV9 and TRBJ1-2; no definite D call. There are 15 residues in the CDR3. The germline CDR1 and CDR2 sequences are SGDLS and YYNGEE. With 0 bases removed from V and 0 bases from J, the gap between germline ends came to 9 bases. CDR3 residues: CASSVGGASNYGYTF. CDR3 coding DNA: TGTGCCAGCAGCGTAGGAGGCGCCTCTAACTATGGCTACACCTTC.

The chain combines TRBV30 with TRBJ1-4, with D hard to call. The CDR3 is 14 amino acids. V lost 4 bases and J lost 2, with 11 bases in between. Germline-derived CDR1 and CDR2 are GTSNPN and SVGIG (reference sequence). CDR3: CAWKEVGTNEKLFF. CDR3 DNA: TGTGCCTGGAAAGAGGTGGGCACTAATGAAAAACTGTTTTTT.

This chain links TRBV6-5 with TRBJ1-3, with 8 bases lining up with TRBD1. CDR1 and CDR2 (germline): MNHEY, SVGAGI. This CDR3 has 13 residues. The V and J ends lost 8 bases and 4 bases, in that order; junction bases with no gene match: 4. CDR3 in amino acids: CASGGTGGNTIYF. CDR3 bases: TGTGCCAGCGGTGGGACAGGCGGAAACACCATATATTTT.

The chain combines TRBV5-6 with TRBJ1-4; maybe TRBD1 (6 bases). The ends were cut back, 6 bases at V and 2 bases at J, with 20 bases in the middle. The CDR3 totals 17 residues. CDR1 is SGHDT and CDR2 is YYEEEE in the germline V gene. The CDR3 DNA sequence: TGTGCCAGCACCGCCGCCGGGACAAGGCCCACTAATGAAAAACTGTTTTTT. Translated: CASTAAGTRPTNEKLFF. Complete variable domain (other parts from reference TRBV5-6 and TRBJ1-4): DAGVTQSPTHLIKTRGQQVTLRCSPKSGHDTVSWYQQALGQGPQFIFQYYEEEERQRGNFPDRFSGHQFPNYSSELNVNALLLGDSALYLCASTAAGTRPTNEKLFFGSGTQLSVL.

The chain carries TRBV5-1 and TRBJ1-1; tentative D call: TRBD1 (5 bases). Germline-derived CDR1 and CDR2 are SGHRS and YFSETQ. The CDR3 totals 14 residues. The ends were cut back, 4 bases at V and 6 bases at J, with 16 bases in the middle. CDR3 DNA: TGCGCCAGCAGCGTGACAACCTGGGGCGCTGAAGCTTTCTTT. It yields the protein CASSVTTWGAEAFF.

CDR3 region: CASSQDVAGRGTEAFF. CDR3 coding DNA: TGCGCCAGCAGCCAAGACGTGGCAGGGCGAGGAACTGAAGCTTTCTTT. This chain links TRBV4-3 with TRBJ1-1; TRBD1 is a possible D gene (5 bases). The germline CDR1 and CDR2 sequences are LGHNA and YSLEER. V was clipped by 0 bases and J by 5 bases, with 16 bases between them. The CDR3 sequence is 16 residues long.

The chain links TRBV4-2 to TRBJ2-1; TRBD2 matches at 7 bases. Germline CDR1 LGHNA, CDR2 YNFKEQ. V was pared by 4 bases and J by 4 bases, with 4 bases of the junction left unmatched. The CDR3 loop spans 14 amino acids. The CDR3 nucleotides are TGTGCCAGCAGCCTCGCCGGGGGGTACAATGAGCAGTTCTTC. Translation gives CASSLAGGYNEQFF.

The rearrangement uses TRBV9 and TRBJ2-2; the D gene could be TRBD1 or TRBD2 (5 bases each). Germline CDR1 is SGDLS and CDR2 is YYNGEE. The CDR3 totals 13 residues. Trimming took off 5 bases at V and 1 base at J, with 6 bases between the two ends. In nucleotides, the CDR3 is TGTGCCAGCAGGGGGGAGAACACCGGGGAGCTGTTTTTT. Protein sequence: CASRGENTGELFF.

The rearrangement uses TRBV30 and TRBJ2-7; TRBD2 matches at 7 bases. Germline V gene data show CDR1 as GTSNPN and CDR2 as SVGIG (reference sequence). Unmatched junction bases numbered 6, after V lost 0 bases and J lost 1 base. The CDR3 sequence is 15 residues long. The CDR3 is CAWSVPNGGSYEQYF. CDR3 in DNA: TGTGCCTGGAGTGTACCGAACGGGGGGTCCTACGAGCAGTACTTC.

The rearrangement uses TRBV7-2 and TRBJ1-2; D is undetermined. The CDR3 contains 13 residues. The V gene lost 4 bases and the J gene lost 14 bases, with 20 bases spanning the gap. Germline assignment: CDR1 SGHTA and CDR2 FQGNSA. The CDR3 is CASSSASQGPATF. The CDR3 DNA sequence: TGTGCCAGCAGCTCCGCCTCGCAAGGACCGGCGACCTTC.

The rearrangement uses TRBV28 and TRBJ2-5, with D perhaps TRBD1 (5 bases). V lost 3 bases and J lost 4, with 9 bases in between. This CDR3 contains 13 residues. The germline V gene encodes CDR1 MDHEN and CDR2 SYDVKM. The CDR3 loop reads CASSFFGAETQYF. The DNA of the CDR3 is TGTGCCAGCAGTTTCTTTGGGGCAGAGACCCAGTACTTC.

The chain links TRBV28 to TRBJ2-2, with TRBD2 matching over 9 bases. Looked up from germline, CDR1 is MDHEN and CDR2 is SYDVKM. The length of the CDR3 is 15 residues. The V gene end was trimmed by 3 bases and the J gene end by 5 bases; junction bases not matched to a gene: 4. CDR3 sequence: CASSFAGGRTGELFF. CDR3 coding DNA: TGTGCCAGCAGTTTCGCGGGGGGGCGAACCGGGGAGCTGTTTTTT.

This clone was found a few times. The rearrangement links TRBV27 to TRBJ2-7; weak D call: TRBD2 (6 bases). The CDR3 consists of 12 residues. Germline V gene lookup returns CDR1 MNHEY and CDR2 SMNVEV (reference sequence). V gave up 4 bases and J gave up 6 bases, with 10 bases separating them. CDR3 loop: CASSSGDFEQYF. Written as DNA, the CDR3 is TGTGCCAGCAGTTCGGGGGACTTCGAGCAGTACTTC.